A single sample is the source of the 17 T cell receptor beta chains below, sequenced in a study of blood T cell repertoires in COVID-19. Measured with immunoSEQ multiplex PCR; TCRdb has only the in-frame clones, and not every one. The repertoire holds approximately 240,000 clones, 80% to 95% seen once, with more than 0.8% in the top ten. Specimen: peripheral blood. The receptor set was obtained from a young man with COVID-19, enrolled during active disease.

There are a few counts of this clone. The chain recombines TRBV19 with TRBJ1-1, with TRBD1 matching over 7 bases. J lost 4 bases, V lost 5 bases, and 10 bases had no gene match. The length of the CDR3 is 15 residues. Germline assignment: CDR1 LNHDA and CDR2 SQIVND (reference sequence). This chain's CDR3 is CASSPLGQEGTEAFF. The CDR3 DNA reads as TGTGCCAGTAGTCCTTTAGGACAGGAAGGCACTGAAGCTTTCTTT.

The chain couples TRBV27 to TRBJ2-3, with TRBD2 identical over 9 bases. From germline, CDR1 is MNHEY and CDR2 SMNVEV (reference sequence). The trim removed 2 bases at V and 4 bases at J, leaving 13 bases unmatched. This CDR3 spans 18 amino acids. CDR3 sequence reads: CASSLRRPAGGAADTQYF. As DNA, the CDR3 is TGTGCCAGCAGTTTACGCCGACCAGCGGGAGGTGCGGCAGATACGCAGTATTTT.

The V call is TRBV5-1, the J call TRBJ1-2, with D possibly TRBD1 on 6 matching bases. The length of the CDR3 is 15 residues. Germline-derived CDR1 and CDR2 are SGHRS and YFSETQ. Trimming left V 0 bases short and J 0 bases short, with 9 bases between. The DNA of the CDR3 is TGCGCCAGCAGCTTGGAACAGGGTACTAACTATGGCTACACCTTC. This translates into CASSLEQGTNYGYTF.

This clone was seen a single time. V and J are TRBV20-1 and TRBJ2-1, with 8 positions matching TRBD2. V shed 7 bases, J shed 14 bases, and the junction held 10 bases outside the gene matches. The CDR3 consists of 11 residues. The germline CDR1 and CDR2 sequences are DFQATT and SNEGSKA (reference sequence). This CDR3 is CSVATRGGEFF. The CDR3 DNA sequence: TGCAGTGTCGCTACCCGGGGGGGAGAGTTCTTC.

This CDR3 reads CASSWSGTGQTNIQYF. CDR3 nucleotides: TGCGCCAGCAGCTGGTCCGGGACAGGGCAAACAAACATTCAGTACTTC. The V call is TRBV5-1, the J call TRBJ2-4, with TRBD1 matching over 9 bases. V lost 3 bases to trimming and J lost 6 bases; unmatched junction nucleotides: 10. Germline lookup yields CDR1 SGHRS and CDR2 YFSETQ. The CDR3 is 16 amino acids.

As for this clone: At one end, the junction sequence differs from germline, possibly due to a read error. The chain uses TRBV12-3 or TRBV12-4 and TRBJ1-1; possible D gene TRBD1, 6 bases. CDR3 size: 12 residues. The CDR3 spells CASSAWDTEAFF. CDR3 DNA sequence: TGTGCCAGCAGTGCCTGGGACACCGAAGCTTTCTTT.

The chain employs TRBV7-9 and TRBJ2-3; 12 bases fit TRBD1. The CDR3 totals 15 residues. Unmatched junction bases numbered 6, after V lost 5 bases and J lost 6 bases. Germline values: CDR1 SEHNR, CDR2 FQNEAQ (reference sequence). The CDR3 region has the DNA TGTGCCAGCAGCGCCACGGGACAGGGGGCGGATACGCAGTATTTT. Translated: CASSATGQGADTQYF.

V usage is TRBV6-5 and J usage is TRBJ2-7, with D tentatively TRBD2 (5 bases). Germline-derived CDR1 and CDR2 are MNHEY and SVGAGI. V was trimmed by 6 bases and J by 6 bases, leaving 21 bases between them. The CDR3 has 15 residues. The CDR3 reads CASRPNGVVFGEQYF. The CDR3, as DNA: TGTGCCAGCAGGCCAAACGGGGTGGTTTTTGGCGAGCAGTACTTC.

This chain joins TRBV30 and TRBJ2-5; weak D call: TRBD1 (6 bases). Germline-derived CDR1 and CDR2 are GTSNPN and SVGIG (reference sequence). The CDR3 has 15 residues. Trimming left V 2 bases short and J 1 base short, with 14 bases between. The CDR3 loop is CAWSTWTDLQETQYF. CDR3 nucleotides: TGTGCCTGGAGTACCTGGACAGACCTCCAAGAGACCCAGTACTTC.

V and J are TRBV5-1 and TRBJ1-5; D may be TRBD1 (5 bases). Germline V lookup: CDR1 SGHRS, CDR2 YFSETQ. The V gene lost 4 bases and the J gene lost 4 bases, with 15 bases spanning the gap. This CDR3 has 15 amino acids. The DNA for the CDR3 is TGCGCCAGCAGCGCGGGGACGGAACGAAATCAGCCCCAGCATTTT. Residues: CASSAGTERNQPQHF.

This clone was counted a single time. This sequence joins TRBV5-5 and TRBJ1-2; D is perhaps TRBD1 (6 bases). The CDR3 runs to 15 residues. Trimming shortened V by 6 bases and J by 4 bases, and 19 bases separated the two germline ends. The germline V gene has CDR1 SGHKS and CDR2 YYEKEE (reference sequence). CDR3 bases: TGTGCCAGCAACCCCTGGGGGCAGGTCGGCTATGGCTACACCTTC. This translates into CASNPWGQVGYGYTF.

V usage is TRBV19 and J usage is TRBJ1-3; unclear D gene. Trimming pared 5 bases from V and 0 bases from J, leaving 14 bases between. This CDR3 comprises 16 residues. CDR1 is LNHDA and CDR2 is SQIVND in the germline V gene (reference sequence). The CDR3 here is CASSQLGSGSGNTIYF. The CDR3 DNA reads TGTGCCAGTAGTCAGCTCGGGTCGGGCTCTGGAAACACCATATATTTT.

The V gene is TRBV6-5, the J gene TRBJ1-4; D is unresolved. CDR3 length: 15 residues. The germline CDR1 and CDR2 sequences are MNHEY and SVGAGI. Between the trimmed V and J ends, which lost 0 bases and 8 bases, there was a span of 13 bases. The CDR3 loop reads CASSYSRATGEKLFF. Here the CDR3 DNA reads TGTGCCAGCAGTTACTCGAGAGCAACGGGGGAAAAACTGTTTTTT.

The V call is TRBV7-9, the J call TRBJ2-3; 9 nucleotides match TRBD1. In germline, CDR1 is SEHNR, CDR2 FQNEAQ (reference sequence). The CDR3 length is 16 residues. Unmatched junction bases numbered 13, after V lost 5 bases and J lost 7 bases. The CDR3 nucleotides read TGTGCCAGCAGCCCACAGGGGGCGAGTGTCAGTAATACGCAGTATTTT. It translates to CASSPQGASVSNTQYF.

CDR3 sequence reads: CAISLDRAPQETQYF. CDR3 nucleotide sequence: TGTGCCATCAGCTTGGACAGGGCCCCCCAAGAGACCCAGTACTTC. The V call is TRBV10-3, the J call TRBJ2-5; TRBD1 matches at 8 bases. Trimming took 6 bases from V and 1 from J; bases not matched to a gene: 7. The CDR3 loop spans 15 amino acids. The germline V gene has CDR1 ENHRY and CDR2 SYGVKD.

The chain is built from TRBV5-1 and TRBJ1-6; D is unresolved. CDR3 length: 13 residues. Trimming pared 0 bases from V and 8 bases from J, leaving 6 bases between. Germline values: CDR1 SGHRS, CDR2 YFSETQ. The CDR3 bases are TGCGCCAGCAGCTTGGAAGCGGATTCACCCCTCCACTTT. It codes for CASSLEADSPLHF.

The chain recombines TRBV5-4 with TRBJ1-1, with no clear D. V gave up 2 bases and J gave up 4 bases, with 3 bases separating them. The CDR3 length is 11 residues. The germline gives CDR1 SGHNT, CDR2 YYREEE (reference sequence). For the CDR3, the DNA is TGTGCCAGCAGCTTTAGCACTGAAGCTTTCTTT. Its protein is CASSFSTEAFF.